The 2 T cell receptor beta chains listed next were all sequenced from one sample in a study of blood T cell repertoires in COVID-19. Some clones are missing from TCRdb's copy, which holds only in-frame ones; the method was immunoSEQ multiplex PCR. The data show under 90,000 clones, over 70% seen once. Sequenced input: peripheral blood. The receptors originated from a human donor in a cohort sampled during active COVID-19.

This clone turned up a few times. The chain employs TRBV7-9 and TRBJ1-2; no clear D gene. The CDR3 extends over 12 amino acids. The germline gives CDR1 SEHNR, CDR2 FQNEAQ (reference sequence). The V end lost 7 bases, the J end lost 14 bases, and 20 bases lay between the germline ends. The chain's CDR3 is CASTAGWASETF. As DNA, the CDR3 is TGTGCCAGCACTGCGGGCTGGGCCTCCGAAACCTTC.

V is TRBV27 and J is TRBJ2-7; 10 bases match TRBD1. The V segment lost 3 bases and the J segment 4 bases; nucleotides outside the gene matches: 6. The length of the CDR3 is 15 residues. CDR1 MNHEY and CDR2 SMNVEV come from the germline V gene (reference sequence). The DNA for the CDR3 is TGTGCCAGCAGTTTTCTTGGACAGGGGGGGTACGAGCAGTACTTC. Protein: CASSFLGQGGYEQYF.